The rows below give T cell receptor beta chains drawn from one sample of a study of a mutant IDH1 vaccine in newly diagnosed glioma. Assay used: immunoSEQ multiplex PCR; TCRdb lists only in-frame clones, some missing. Of tens of thousands of clones listed, approximately 80% are singletons. For these receptors, no antigen is known. Sample: PBMCs, taken from a glioma patient whose treatment included an IDH1 peptide vaccine. These receptors were taken from a woman in her fifties or sixties with glioma. Each CDR3 is given with its conserved first and last residue. The D gene is left open where the match is weak. Size is omitted from some rows. Given values are once, few, many or a class for expanded clones.

>TRBJ2-7|-|-|TRBV5-5
CASSPYYSPLAGTYEQYF
TGTGCCAGCAGCCCCTACTACTCCCCCCTAGCCGGGACCTACGAGCAGTACTTC
>TRBJ1-6|-|-|TRBV14
CASSQEYGPGSPLHF
TGTGCCAGCAGCCAAGAGTACGGCCCGGGATCACCCCTCCACTTT
>TRBJ1-2|-|TRBD1|TRBV2
CASSPDRGNYGYTF
TGTGCCAGCAGCCCGGACAGGGGTAACTATGGCTACACCTTC
>TRBJ1-3|-|TRBD1|TRBV6-1
CASRNRGSDTIYF
TGTGCCAGCAGAAACAGGGGTAGCGACACCATATATTTT
>TRBJ2-1|-|TRBD2|TRBV7-7
CASSAGDSLYNEQFF
TGTGCTAGCAGCGCGGGGGACTCCCTCTACAATGAGCAGTTCTTC
>TRBJ1-5|few|-|TRBV5-6
CASSLDREPQHF
TGTGCCAGCAGCTTGGACAGGGAACCCCAGCATTTT
>TRBJ1-4|-|-|TRBV6-1
CASSQGGQTNEKLFF
TGTGCCAGCAGTCAAGGGGGGCAGACTAATGAAAAACTGTTTTTT
>TRBJ1-1|few|TRBD1|TRBV5-1
CASSLAGQFEAFF
TGCGCCAGCAGCTTGGCGGGACAGTTTGAAGCTTTCTTT
>TRBJ1-1|few|TRBD1|TRBV30
CAWSKTGGGTEAFF
TGTGCCTGGAGTAAGACAGGGGGAGGGACTGAAGCTTTCTTT
>TRBJ2-2|-|TRBD1|TRBV2
CASRFYSTGGASKSFTGELFF
TGTGCCAGCAGATTTTATAGTACAGGGGGTGCTAGTAAAAGCTTCACCGGGGAGCTGTTTTTT
>TRBJ2-1|-|-|TRBV5-1
CASSLEGGPYNEQFF
TGCGCCAGCAGCTTGGAGGGCGGGCCCTACAATGAGCAGTTCTTC
>TRBJ1-5|-|TRBD1|TRBV6-5
CASRLTGNNQPQHF
TGTGCCAGCAGGCTGACAGGGAATAACCAGCCCCAGCATTTT
>TRBJ1-4|-|-|TRBV6-5
CASSPVAGDEKLFF
TGTGCCAGCAGCCCCGTAGCAGGGGATGAAAAACTGTTTTTT
>TRBJ1-5|-|-|TRBV5-1
CASSRYGGNQPQHF
TGCGCCAGCAGCCGCTATGGGGGCAATCAGCCCCAGCATTTT
>TRBJ2-1|once|-|TRBV10-3
CAISDSATQSDEQFF
TGTGCCATCAGTGATTCGGCGACCCAAAGCGATGAGCAGTTCTTC
>TRBJ2-3|-|-|TRBV29-1
CSVEEERYTQYF
TGCAGCGTTGAAGAAGAAAGATATACGCAGTATTTT
>TRBJ1-1|-|-|TRBV7-9
CASSTKIEAFF
TGTGCCAGCAGCACAAAAATTGAAGCTTTCTTT
>TRBJ1-4|-|TRBD1|TRBV7-9
CASSFNRGTNEKLFF
TGTGCCAGCAGCTTCAACAGGGGAACTAATGAAAAACTGTTTTTT
>TRBJ1-2|-|-|TRBV7-2
CASSFPNLGGYTF
TGTGCCAGCAGCTTTCCGAACCTAGGAGGCTACACCTTC
>TRBJ2-7|-|TRBD2|TRBV2
CASRLAGTYEQYF
TGTGCCAGCAGACTAGCGGGGACCTACGAGCAGTACTTC
>TRBJ2-7|-|-|TRBV4-2
CASSPMTGDEQYF
TGTGCCAGCAGCCCTATGACTGGTGACGAGCAGTACTTC
>TRBJ1-1|-|-|TRBV4-3
CASSQERGLEAFF
TGCGCCAGCAGCCAAGAAAGGGGTTTGGAAGCTTTCTTT
>TRBJ1-4|-|-|TRBV19
CASSDRPAGDEKLFF
TGTGCCAGTAGTGACCGACCGGCCGGAGATGAAAAACTGTTTTTT
>TRBJ1-6|-|-|TRBV30
CACKRAGARGNSPLHF
TGTGCCTGCAAACGGGCAGGGGCTAGAGGTAATTCACCCCTCCACTTT
>TRBJ1-1|-|-|TRBV18
CASSLGGGENTEAFF
TGTGCCAGCTCTCTGGGGGGAGGGGAGAACACTGAAGCTTTCTTT
>TRBJ2-3|once|-|TRBV5-6
CASSLGSDSGYF
TGTGCCAGCAGTTTGGGATCGGACAGTGGGTATTTT
>TRBJ2-5|-|-|TRBV5-1
CASSFGRAEETQYF
TGCGCCAGCAGCTTCGGCAGGGCGGAAGAGACCCAGTACTTC
>TRBJ2-1|-|-|TRBV9
CASSREGQGLNEQFF
TGTGCCAGCAGCCGGGAGGGACAGGGTCTTAATGAGCAGTTCTTC
>TRBJ1-4|once|-|TRBV7-2
CATGRARDEKLFF
TGTGCAACCGGGCGGGCGCGAGATGAAAAACTGTTTTTT
>TRBJ1-2|-|-|TRBV4-2
CASSQEYEEFTNYGYTF
TGTGCCAGCAGCCAAGAGTATGAGGAGTTCACTAACTATGGCTACACCTTC
>TRBJ2-5|-|-|TRBV19
CASSFRTAGETQYF
TGTGCCAGTAGCTTTAGGACAGCGGGGGAGACCCAGTACTTC
>TRBJ2-5|once|TRBD2|TRBV13
CASSLASPGGGETQYF
TGTGCCAGCAGCCTGGCAAGCCCCGGCGGGGGGGAGACCCAGTACTTC
>TRBJ1-2|once|-|TRBV12-5
CASGSTVPTGYTF
TGTGCTAGTGGTTCCACGGTACCGACCGGCTACACCTTC
>TRBJ1-2|-|-|TRBV5-4
CASSLGGPSNYGYTF
TGTGCCAGCAGCTTGGGCGGCCCCTCTAACTATGGCTACACCTTC
>TRBJ1-2|once|-|TRBV18
CASSPPDRAYGYTF
TGTGCCAGCTCACCGCCCGACCGGGCCTATGGCTACACCTTC
>TRBJ1-5|-|-|TRBV29-1
CSVRAEGNQPQHF
TGCAGCGTTCGCGCGGAAGGCAATCAGCCCCAGCATTTT
>TRBJ2-3|-|TRBD2|TRBV30
CAWTPGLATDTQYF
TGTGCCTGGACCCCAGGACTAGCTACAGATACGCAGTATTTT
>TRBJ1-3|-|TRBD1|TRBV6-6
CASSPGQWEGGNTIYF
TGTGCCAGCAGCCCGGGACAGTGGGAAGGAGGAAACACCATATATTTT
>TRBJ2-7|-|TRBD1|TRBV5-4
CASSSDRFSNEQYF
TGTGCCAGCAGCTCGGACAGGTTCTCGAACGAGCAGTACTTC